The 13 T cell receptor beta chains presented below share a single source sample, sequenced in a study of beta chain features in type 1 diabetes. Whole-study results and caveats: Within each of all four CD4+ subsets, Type 1 diabetes patients had TCRB CDR3s that were moderately but significantly shorter.

The antigens for these receptors are not known. The sequenced template was cDNA made from the entire isolated RNA. Sequencing used immunoSEQ multiplex PCR; TCRdb keeps in-frame clones, though not all of them. This table holds 300,000 or so clones, around 9% found once. Sequenced input: central memory CD4+ T cells from blood. The receptor set was obtained from a man under 40 with type 1 diabetes.

The rearrangement links TRBV9 to TRBJ2-7, with TRBD2 matching 9 bases. Germline CDR1 is SGDLS and CDR2 is YYNGEE. The J segment lost 6 bases and the V segment lost 0 bases, leaving 10 bases of the junction unmatched. The CDR3 is 16 residues long. CDR3 in amino acids: CASSVGPSGGLVEQYF. The CDR3 region has the DNA TGTGCCAGCAGCGTAGGTCCCAGCGGGGGGCTCGTCGAGCAGTACTTC.

This clone was seen a handful of times. The J gene is TRBJ1-2, the V gene TRBV9, with TRBD1 matching 10 bases. Trimming took 1 base from V and 8 from J; bases not matched to a gene: 5. The CDR3 is made up of 14 amino acids. The germline V gene has CDR1 SGDLS and CDR2 YYNGEE. The CDR3, as DNA: TGTGCCAGCAGCGTATCCGGGACAGGGGACGGCTACACCTTC. Its translation is CASSVSGTGDGYTF. Based on the CDR3 plus reference TRBV9 and TRBJ1-2, the full variable domain is DSGVTQTPKHLITATGQRVTLRCSPRSGDLSVYWYQQSLDQGLQFLIQYYNGEERAKGNILERFSAQQFPDLHSELNLSSLELGDSALYFCASSVSGTGDGYTFGSGTRLTVV.

The rearrangement joins TRBV6-1 to TRBJ2-2; D remains ambiguous. Germline CDR1 reads MNHNS; CDR2 reads SASEGT. This CDR3 contains 14 residues. Trimming took off 1 base at V and 4 bases at J, with 7 bases between the two ends. CDR3 DNA sequence: TGTGCCAGCAGTGAAGGAACAGCCACCGGGGAGCTGTTTTTT. Translated: CASSEGTATGELFF.

This clone was found a few times. The DNA for the CDR3 is TGTGCCAGCAGTTTACCCCAATCGGGGGCGGCTGAAGCTTTCTTT. Protein sequence: CASSLPQSGAAEAFF. This chain uses TRBV28 with TRBJ1-1; maybe TRBD1 (6 bases). CDR1 and CDR2 from the germline V gene are MDHEN and SYDVKM. The CDR3 loop spans 15 amino acids. Trimming left V 2 bases short and J 6 bases short, with 16 bases between. Combining the CDR3 with reference TRBV28 and TRBJ1-1 gives the whole variable domain DVKVTQSSRYLVKRTGEKVFLECVQDMDHENMFWYRQDPGLGLRLIYFSYDVKMKEKGDIPEGYSVSREKKERFSLILESASTNQTSMYLCASSLPQSGAAEAFFGQGTRLTVV.

The gene calls are TRBV4-1 and TRBJ1-3, with D possibly TRBD1 on 6 matching bases. Trimming pared 0 bases from V and 2 bases from J, leaving 11 bases between. The germline V gene encodes CDR1 MGHRA and CDR2 YSYEKL. The length of the CDR3 is 16 residues. CDR3 in amino acids: CASSQEVGAAGNTIYF. The CDR3 bases are TGCGCCAGCAGCCAAGAGGTGGGGGCGGCTGGAAACACCATATATTTT.

The genes are TRBV11-3 and TRBJ2-2; D remains unclear. With 3 bases removed from V and 3 bases from J, the gap between germline ends came to 2 bases. Germline V gives CDR1 SGHNT, CDR2 YENEEA. CDR3 length: 12 amino acids. For the CDR3, the DNA is TGTGCCAGCAGCTTTTACACCGGGGAGCTGTTTTTT. Amino acids: CASSFYTGELFF.

The chain is built from TRBV6-1 and TRBJ2-4; TRBD2 matches 10 bases. The CDR3 consists of 16 residues. V dropped 4 bases and J dropped 2; count of bases not matched to a gene: 5. Germline assignment: CDR1 MNHNS and CDR2 SASEGT. CDR3 nucleotides: TGTGCCAGCAGTGTTATAGCGGGGGGTTCCAAAAACATTCAGTACTTC. This sequence encodes CASSVIAGGSKNIQYF.

This clone was observed a few times. The chain has TRBV7-2 and TRBJ2-5, with D unclear. The CDR3 is made up of 12 amino acids. The V end lost 5 bases, the J end lost 5 bases, and 9 bases lay between the germline ends. From germline, CDR1 is SGHTA and CDR2 FQGNSA. The CDR3 reads CASSRTYETQYF. The CDR3 nucleotides read TGTGCCAGCAGCCGCACTTACGAGACCCAGTACTTC.

Turning to this clone: This may come from a read error, since a much larger clone is one base off. J is TRBJ1-4 and V is TRBV5-1, with 9 nucleotides matching TRBD1. Germline loops: CDR1 SGHRS, CDR2 YFSETQ. The V gene end was trimmed by 4 bases and the J gene end by 5 bases; junction bases not matched to a gene: 3. The CDR3 is 14 residues long. CDR3 amino acids: CASSVGQGNEKLFF. The CDR3 DNA reads TGCGCCAGCAGCGTCGGACAGGGGAATGAAAAACTGTTTTTT.

The chain combines TRBV7-2 with TRBJ1-1; 7 bases line up with TRBD1. Germline V lookup: CDR1 SGHTA, CDR2 FQGNSA. This CDR3 region has 15 residues. The V gene end was trimmed by 2 bases and the J gene end by 4 bases; junction bases not matched to a gene: 7. In nucleotides, the CDR3 is TGTGCCAGCAGCTTAAGATTACAGGGGACCACTGAAGCTTTCTTT. Translated, it gives CASSLRLQGTTEAFF.

DNA of the CDR3: TGTGCCAGCAGTTACCTAGCGGGCGGCCTCTCCTACGAGCAGTACTTC. Translation: CASSYLAGGLSYEQYF. The chain carries TRBV2 and TRBJ2-7, with 8 bases matching TRBD2. Germline trimming cut 5 bases from V and 0 bases from J; bases unmatched to any gene: 9. There are 16 residues in the CDR3. Germline CDR1 is SNHLY and CDR2 is FYNNEI.

This clone appeared a few times. The chain employs TRBV25-1 and TRBJ1-6; D not resolved. V was shortened by 5 bases and J by 5 bases, with 7 bases between the two germline ends. Germline lookup yields CDR1 MGHDK and CDR2 SYGVNS. The CDR3 has 13 residues. CDR3 nucleotides: TGTGCCAGCAGTTTCCTAGATAATTCACCCCTCCACTTT. Protein: CASSFLDNSPLHF.

To note about this clone: An end of the junction differs from the germline gene, which may be a read error. The gene calls are TRBV7-7 and TRBJ2-5; D ambiguous. Germline CDR1 is SSHAT and CDR2 is FNYEAQ (reference sequence). This CDR3 is built from 16 residues. The CDR3 loop reads CASSSTRSGRQETQYF. The CDR3 DNA follows: TGTGCTAGCAGCAGTACCAGGTCCGGCAGACAAGAGACCCAGTACTTC.